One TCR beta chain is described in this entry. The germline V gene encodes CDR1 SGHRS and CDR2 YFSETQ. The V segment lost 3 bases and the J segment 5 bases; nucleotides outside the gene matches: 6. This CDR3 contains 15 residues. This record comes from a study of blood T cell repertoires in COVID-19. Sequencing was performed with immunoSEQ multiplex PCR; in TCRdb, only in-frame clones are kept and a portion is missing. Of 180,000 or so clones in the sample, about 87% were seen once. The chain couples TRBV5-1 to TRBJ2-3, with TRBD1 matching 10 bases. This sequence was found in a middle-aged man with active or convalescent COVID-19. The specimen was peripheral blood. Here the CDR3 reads CASSSPGQGLDTQYF. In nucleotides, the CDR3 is TGCGCCAGCAGCTCACCGGGACAGGGGTTAGATACGCAGTATTTT.